Listed below are T cell receptor beta chains from one sample, sequenced in a study of shared clonotypes between healthy human individuals. This table comes from immunoSEQ multiplex PCR, and its TCRdb copy is limited to in-frame clones, with some not included. The sample lists hundreds of thousands of clones, 95% to 96% seen once, with 0.11% in the top ten. Sequences were obtained from naive CD8+ T cells sorted from blood. Receptor source: a woman aged 25 to 39 in good health. CDR3s include the opening cysteine and the closing phenylalanine or tryptophan. The order of the fields is D gene, J gene, V gene, clone size, CDR3 DNA, CDR3 protein. The D gene is left open where the match is weak. Only some rows state a clone size, as once, few, many or a class for expanded clones.

TRBD2,TRBJ2-1,TRBV27,NA,TGTGCCAGCAGTTTAGGGGCTAGCGGGAGGGAGCAGTTCTTC,CASSLGASGREQFF
NA,TRBJ2-1,TRBV25-1,NA,TGTGCCAGCTCACTAGCCGCAGCCTACAATGAGCAGTTCTTC,CASSLAAAYNEQFF
TRBD2,TRBJ2-7,TRBV29-1,NA,TGCAGCGTTGAGTCTAGCGGGAGCTTTCGGTCTTACGAGCAGTACTTC,CSVESSGSFRSYEQYF
NA,TRBJ2-7,TRBV7-9,NA,TGTGCCAGCAGCTTGGAGGATTTACGGCCCGAGCAGTACTTC,CASSLEDLRPEQYF
NA,TRBJ1-2,TRBV10-2,NA,TGCGCCAGCGGGGGAACTAACTATGGCTACACCTTC,CASGGTNYGYTF
NA,TRBJ1-2,TRBV30,NA,TGTGCCTGGATCGAGGATTCGGTTAACTATGGCTACACCTTC,CAWIEDSVNYGYTF
NA,TRBJ1-2,TRBV13,NA,TGTGCCAGCAGCACAGACCTCAGGGATGGCTACACCTTC,CASSTDLRDGYTF
NA,TRBJ2-1,TRBV19,NA,TGTGCCAGTAGTAATGTTCGCGGGGTGCAGTTCTTC,CASSNVRGVQFF
TRBD2,TRBJ2-7,TRBV9,NA,TGTGCCAGCAGCGTAGGCGGGGCGGGAGGCCACTACGAGCAGTACTTC,CASSVGGAGGHYEQYF
TRBD2,TRBJ2-5,TRBV5-1,NA,TGCGCCAGCAGCTTTACTAGCGGGAGTCAAGAGACCCAGTACTTC,CASSFTSGSQETQYF
NA,TRBJ2-7,TRBV27,NA,TGTGCCAGCAGCTCACGACTAACACAGGGCTACGAGCAGTACTTC,CASSSRLTQGYEQYF
NA,TRBJ2-1,TRBV5-4,NA,TGTGCCAGCAGCTCCGACTATCCGGGGGTCGGTGAGCAGTTCTTC,CASSSDYPGVGEQFF
NA,TRBJ1-5,TRBV5-5,NA,TGTGCCAGCAGCTTGAGTCAGGGCAATCAGCCCCAGCATTTT,CASSLSQGNQPQHF
NA,TRBJ1-1,TRBV29-1,few,TGCAGCGTTGCTCCCGGGACAAGGAACACTGAAGCTTTCTTT,CSVAPGTRNTEAFF
TRBD1,TRBJ1-2,TRBV4-1,NA,TGCGCCAGCAGCCAAGAAGGCTCCGGGACAGGGATCTTTGGTGGTGGCTACACCTTC,CASSQEGSGTGIFGGGYTF
NA,TRBJ2-7,TRBV11-1,NA,TGTGCCAGCAGCTTTGGGGGAACCACCTACGAGCAGTACTTC,CASSFGGTTYEQYF
NA,TRBJ1-1,TRBV10-2,NA,TGCGCCAGCAGTGAGTCGATAACTGAAGCTTTCTTT,CASSESITEAFF
NA,TRBJ2-7,TRBV7-9,NA,TGTGCCAGCAGCGGGGGGAGACAGGCGGGAGACTACGAGCAGTACTTC,CASSGGRQAGDYEQYF
NA,TRBJ1-2,TRBV27,NA,TGTGCCAGCAGTCCCCGCAGTAACCCGAACTATGGCTACACCTTC,CASSPRSNPNYGYTF
NA,TRBJ2-1,TRBV19,NA,TGTGCCAGTAGTACCCAGGGCAATGAGCAGTTCTTC,CASSTQGNEQFF
NA,TRBJ2-7,TRBV7-8,once,TGTGCCAGCAGCTTAGGGACGTTTTTGGGATCCTACGAGCAGTACTTC,CASSLGTFLGSYEQYF
NA,TRBJ2-1,TRBV5-1,NA,TGCGCCAGCATGACGGGGAGAGAGCAGTTCTTC,CASMTGREQFF
NA,TRBJ2-1,TRBV5-8,NA,TGTGCCAGCAGCTTTATTGAGCAGTTCTTC,CASSFIEQFF
NA,TRBJ1-3,TRBV27,once,TGTGCCAGCAGTCCTAGGGAGTCAGGGGTTGGAAACACCATATATTTT,CASSPRESGVGNTIYF
NA,TRBJ1-5,TRBV27,NA,TGTGCCAGGGTCTACAATCAGCCCCAGCATTTT,CARVYNQPQHF
NA,TRBJ2-4,TRBV5-4,NA,TGTGCCAGCAGCCTAGCGACCGAAAACATTCAGTACTTC,CASSLATENIQYF
NA,TRBJ1-2,TRBV5-6,NA,TGTGCCAGCAGCTTGGCGGCCCAGGGAAACTATGGCTACACCTTC,CASSLAAQGNYGYTF
NA,TRBJ2-3,TRBV2,NA,TGTGCCAGCGGGTCCGGGACTCAGGGGGCAGATACGCAGTATTTT,CASGSGTQGADTQYF
TRBD1,TRBJ1-2,TRBV10-3,NA,TGTGCCATCAGTGAGTTCGACAGGGAGGATAACTATGGCTACACCTTC,CAISEFDREDNYGYTF
TRBD2,TRBJ2-5,TRBV11-3,NA,TGTGCCAGCAGCTCAACTAGCGCAAAAGAGACCCAGTACTTC,CASSSTSAKETQYF
TRBD1,TRBJ1-1,TRBV27,NA,TGTGCCAGCAGCCTTACAGGGGGCCCTGAAGCTTTCTTT,CASSLTGGPEAFF
NA,TRBJ2-7,TRBV6-1,NA,TGTGCCAGTAACCCTTCGCAGCGAAAACCATACGAGCAGTACTTC,CASNPSQRKPYEQYF
NA,TRBJ2-7,TRBV4-1,NA,TGCGCCAGCAGCAGGGGGTTAGGGTCCGAGCAGTACTTC,CASSRGLGSEQYF